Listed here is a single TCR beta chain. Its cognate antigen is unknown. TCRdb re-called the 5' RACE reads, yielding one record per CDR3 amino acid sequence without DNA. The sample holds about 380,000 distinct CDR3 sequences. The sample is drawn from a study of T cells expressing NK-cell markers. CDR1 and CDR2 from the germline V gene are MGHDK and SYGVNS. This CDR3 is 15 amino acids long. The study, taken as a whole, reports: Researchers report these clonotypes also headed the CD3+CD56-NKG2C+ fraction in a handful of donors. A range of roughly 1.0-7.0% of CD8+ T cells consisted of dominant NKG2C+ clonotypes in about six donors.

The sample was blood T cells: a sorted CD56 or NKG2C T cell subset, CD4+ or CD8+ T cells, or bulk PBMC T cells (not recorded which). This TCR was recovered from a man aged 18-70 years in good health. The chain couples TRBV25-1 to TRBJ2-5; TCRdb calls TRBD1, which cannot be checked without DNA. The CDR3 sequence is CASSELYRGIETQYF.